Shown below are 18 T cell receptor beta chains from a single sample sequenced in a study of cytomegalovirus exposure and HLA in healthy donors. Vbeta (60) and Jbeta (13) primers were used in the PCR. Here immunoSEQ multiplex PCR was the method, and the copy in TCRdb shows in-frame clones only, minus some. The data hold some 140,000 clones, with around 63% observed a single time. Source material: PBMCs. All receptors come from a human donor in good health.

This clone was seen more than once but under ten times. In DNA form, the CDR3 reads TGTGCCAGTAGTATTCGGGATCAGCCCCAGCATTTT. This sequence encodes CASSIRDQPQHF. This chain connects TRBV19 to TRBJ1-5; D unclear. This CDR3 spans 12 amino acids. Germline CDR1 LNHDA, CDR2 SQIVND (reference sequence). V was shortened by 3 bases and J by 5 bases, with 5 bases between the two germline ends.

The chain combines TRBV10-1 with TRBJ2-7; 10 bases line up with TRBD1. The V and J ends lost 5 bases and 5 bases, in that order; junction bases with no gene match: 12. CDR3 length: 16 residues. The germline gives CDR1 WNHNN, CDR2 SYGVQD (reference sequence). Here the CDR3 DNA reads TGCGCCAGCAGTTTCACCCCCGGGACAGGGGCTCACGAGCAGTACTTC. It encodes CASSFTPGTGAHEQYF.

This clone was observed a few times. V is TRBV4-1 and J is TRBJ2-7; a weak D match, TRBD2 (5 bases). The CDR3 contains 13 residues. Trimming removed 1 base from V and 1 base from J, with 5 bases in between. The V gene's germline CDR1 is MGHRA and CDR2 YSYEKL. This CDR3 reads CASSQGRSYEQYF. In nucleotides, the CDR3 is TGCGCCAGCAGCCAAGGGAGGTCCTACGAGCAGTACTTC.

V is TRBV6-5 and J is TRBJ2-7; no clear D. The V and J ends lost 5 bases and 2 bases respectively, with 7 bases between them. Germline-derived CDR1 and CDR2 are MNHEY and SVGAGI. This CDR3 is built from 12 residues. CDR3 in amino acids: CASSRGAYEQYF. DNA for the CDR3: TGTGCCAGCAGTCGAGGCGCCTACGAGCAGTACTTC.

There are a few counts of this clone. The chain carries TRBV2 and TRBJ2-5; the match to TRBD2 covers 14 bases. The CDR3 totals 14 residues. CDR1 and CDR2 (germline): SNHLY, FYNNEI. V lost 8 bases to trimming and J lost 5 bases; unmatched junction nucleotides: 4. CDR3: CASGRLAGGETQYF. The CDR3 nucleotides read TGTGCCAGCGGGAGACTAGCGGGAGGGGAGACCCAGTACTTC.

V and J are TRBV27 and TRBJ2-3; D uncertain. Germline CDR1 reads MNHEY; CDR2 reads SMNVEV (reference sequence). CDR3 length: 13 residues. V shed 3 bases and J shed 0 bases, with 4 bases lying between them. CDR3 nucleotide sequence: TGTGCCAGCAGTTTCCCTAGCACAGATACGCAGTATTTT. As protein: CASSFPSTDTQYF.

CDR3 sequence: CASSEARGYGYTF. In DNA, the CDR3 is TGTGCCAGCAGTGAAGCCCGGGGGTATGGCTACACCTTC. This rearrangement joins TRBV6-1 to TRBJ1-2; D possibly corresponds to TRBD1 (5 bases). The CDR3 length is 13 residues. Between the trimmed V and J ends, which lost 0 bases and 5 bases, there was a span of 7 bases. Germline V gene lookup returns CDR1 MNHNS and CDR2 SASEGT.

This rearrangement joins TRBV5-1 to TRBJ1-4, with 8 bases fitting TRBD1. Germline trimming cut 4 bases from V and 4 bases from J; bases unmatched to any gene: 12. Germline V CDR1 and CDR2: SGHRS, YFSETQ. The CDR3 length is 17 residues. The CDR3 protein is CASSLPSQGGGNEKLFF. CDR3 sequence (DNA): TGCGCCAGCAGCCTCCCATCACAGGGGGGTGGTAATGAAAAACTGTTTTTT. The variable domain in full, with the rest retrieved from reference TRBV5-1 and TRBJ1-4, is KAGVTQTPRYLIKTRGQQVTLSCSPISGHRSVSWYQQTPGQGLQFLFEYFSETQRNKGNFPGRFSGRQFSNSRSEMNVSTLELGDSALYLCASSLPSQGGGNEKLFFGSGTQLSVL.

This chain uses TRBV4-1 with TRBJ2-5, with 12 bases that match TRBD1. J gave up 5 bases and V 3 bases, and 7 bases lay outside the gene matches. CDR3 length equals 16 residues. CDR1 is MGHRA and CDR2 is YSYEKL in the germline V gene. In DNA, the CDR3 is TGCGCCAGCAGCCAGGCGGGACAGGGGGCGGTGGAGACCCAGTACTTC. Translating gives CASSQAGQGAVETQYF.

The chain recombines TRBV7-8 with TRBJ1-4; D possibly corresponds to TRBD1 (5 bases). Germline values: CDR1 SGHVS, CDR2 FQNEAQ. This CDR3 has 15 residues. V was cut by 5 bases and J by 8 bases, with 18 bases left in between. CDR3 DNA sequence: TGTGCCAGCAGCCGGGTTGCCCCAGGGAGGGAAAAACTGTTTTTT. Its protein product is CASSRVAPGREKLFF.

The chain uses TRBV6-5 and TRBJ1-2; 9 bases are a match to TRBD1. J lost 4 bases, V lost 6 bases, and 3 bases had no gene match. Germline V lookup: CDR1 MNHEY, CDR2 SVGAGI. CDR3 length: 13 amino acids. CDR3 sequence reads: CASRGGQGYGYTF. CDR3 coding DNA: TGTGCCAGCAGGGGGGGACAGGGCTATGGCTACACCTTC.

The chain is built from TRBV27 and TRBJ1-1; no reliable D call. The CDR3 is made up of 15 amino acids. Germline V lookup: CDR1 MNHEY, CDR2 SMNVEV (reference sequence). Trimming took off 9 bases at V and 1 base at J, with 18 bases between the two ends. The CDR3 DNA sequence: TGTGCCAGTCGTTTGGGAGGGCCGGGGAACACTGAAGCTTTCTTT. Protein product: CASRLGGPGNTEAFF.

The rearrangement joins TRBV7-3 to TRBJ2-5; tentative D call: TRBD2 (6 bases). This CDR3 is 14 amino acids long. The germline V gene encodes CDR1 SGHTA and CDR2 FQGTGA. Trimming cost V 4 bases and J 7 bases, with 16 bases left between them. The chain's CDR3 is CASSSGQAGGTQYF. CDR3 nucleotides: TGTGCCAGCAGCTCCGGGCAGGCCGGGGGGACCCAGTACTTC.

The rearrangement joins TRBV5-8 to TRBJ2-2; no reliable D call. The germline gives CDR1 SGHTS, CDR2 YDEGEE. CDR3 length equals 13 residues. Trimming took 4 bases from V and 1 from J, leaving 5 bases between them. The CDR3 reads CASSPENTGELFF. The CDR3, as DNA: TGTGCCAGCAGCCCAGAGAACACCGGGGAGCTGTTTTTT.

The chain recombines TRBV12-5 with TRBJ2-7; the D is unclear. This CDR3 comprises 14 residues. V shed 2 bases and J shed 0 bases, with 8 bases lying between them. Looked up from germline, CDR1 is LGHNT and CDR2 is FRNRAP. The CDR3 DNA is TGTGCTAGTGGTTTGCGGAGAAGCTCCTACGAGCAGTACTTC. Translated: CASGLRRSSYEQYF.

In this sample, this clone turned up a few times. This chain joins TRBV18 and TRBJ2-1; TRBD2 agrees at 11 bases. J was trimmed by 7 bases and V by 0 bases; bases with no gene match: 5. Germline CDR1 KGHSH, CDR2 LQKENI. The CDR3 runs 16 residues. The CDR3 protein is CASSPPTSGSPNEQFF. CDR3 nucleotide sequence: TGTGCCAGCTCACCACCCACTAGCGGGAGCCCAAATGAGCAGTTCTTC.

The chain has TRBV28 and TRBJ1-1, with 7 bases lining up with TRBD1. The CDR3 has 15 amino acids. Per the germline V gene, CDR1 is MDHEN and CDR2 is SYDVKM. V gave up 4 bases and J gave up 2 bases; unmatched junction bases: 7. The chain's CDR3 is CASSYGGTVNTEAFF. The CDR3 nucleotides read TGTGCCAGCAGTTATGGGGGGACAGTAAACACTGAAGCTTTCTTT. Combining the CDR3 with reference TRBV28 and TRBJ1-1 gives the whole variable domain DVKVTQSSRYLVKRTGEKVFLECVQDMDHENMFWYRQDPGLGLRLIYFSYDVKMKEKGDIPEGYSVSREKKERFSLILESASTNQTSMYLCASSYGGTVNTEAFFGQGTRLTVV.

For the CDR3, the DNA is TGTGCCAGCAGCCCCAGAGGTGCAAGCTCCTACGAGCAGTACTTC. Protein: CASSPRGASSYEQYF. The chain employs TRBV5-4 and TRBJ2-5, with unresolved D. The end of the DNA aligns better with TRBJ2-7, so the J call may be wrong. Germline values: CDR1 SGHNT, CDR2 YYREEE (reference sequence). This CDR3 contains 15 residues.